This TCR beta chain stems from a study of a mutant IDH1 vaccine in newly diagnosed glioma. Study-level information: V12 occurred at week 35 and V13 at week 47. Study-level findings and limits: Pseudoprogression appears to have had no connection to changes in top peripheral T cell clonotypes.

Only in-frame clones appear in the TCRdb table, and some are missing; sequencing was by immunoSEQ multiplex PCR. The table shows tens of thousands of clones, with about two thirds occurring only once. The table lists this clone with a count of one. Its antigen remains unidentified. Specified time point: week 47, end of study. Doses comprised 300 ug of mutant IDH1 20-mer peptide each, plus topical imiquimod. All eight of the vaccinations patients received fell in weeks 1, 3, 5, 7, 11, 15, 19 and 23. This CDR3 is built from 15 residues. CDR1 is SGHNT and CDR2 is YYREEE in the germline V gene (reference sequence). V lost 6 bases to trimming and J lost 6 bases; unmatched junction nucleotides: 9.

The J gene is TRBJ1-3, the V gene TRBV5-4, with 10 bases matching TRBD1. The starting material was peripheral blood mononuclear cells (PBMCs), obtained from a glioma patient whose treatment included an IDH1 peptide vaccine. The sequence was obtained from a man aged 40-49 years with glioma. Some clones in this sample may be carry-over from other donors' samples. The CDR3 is CASTLSGTGVNTIYF. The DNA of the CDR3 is TGTGCCAGCACCCTATCCGGGACAGGGGTAAACACCATATATTTT.